These 2 T cell receptor beta chains were all obtained from the same sample, sequenced in a study of blood T cells in healthy people across ages. With a J-beta primer mix and a sample-barcoded 5' primer, a second PCR ran about 7 to 12 cycles. TCRdb used MiXCR to reprocess the 5' RACE reads, holding one entry per CDR3 protein. This sample has about 640,000 distinct CDR3 sequences, with around three fifths found just once. Sequencing was carried out using blood. The receptors here all came from a man in his sixties in good health.

The table lists this clonotype with a few counts. The rearrangement uses TRBV20-1 and TRBJ2-3; the D gene is possibly TRBD2 (6 bases). CDR1 DFQATT and CDR2 SNEGSKA come from the germline V gene (reference sequence). The CDR3 loop spans 14 amino acids. V was clipped by 5 bases and J by 4 bases, with 16 bases between them. CDR3 DNA: TGCAGTGCTCTCGGGACCCCGGGGGCAGATACGCAGTATTTT. This codes for CSALGTPGADTQYF.

This clonotype was seen more than once but under ten times. The chain links TRBV3-1 to TRBJ1-6; TRBD1 matches 8 bases. V lost 4 bases and J lost 10; bases outside the gene matches: 6. Germline V gives CDR1 LGHDT, CDR2 YNNKEL (reference sequence). The CDR3 sequence is 14 residues long. Written as DNA, the CDR3 is TGTGCCAGCAGCCCCGACAGGGGCCGGTCACCCCTCCACTTT. Translation gives CASSPDRGRSPLHF.